Each of the 25 T cell receptor beta chains below was sequenced from the same sample in a study of blood T cell repertoires in COVID-19. Method: immunoSEQ multiplex PCR; TCRdb's copy keeps in-frame clones and lacks some. Here the sample spans fewer than 250,000 clones, approximately 90% being singletons. The sequenced sample was peripheral blood. The origin of the receptors is a man aged 25-40 years with acute or convalescent COVID-19.

J is TRBJ2-7 and V is TRBV30, with 7 bases matching TRBD1. The V gene end was trimmed by 6 bases and the J gene end by 0 bases; junction bases not matched to a gene: 5. CDR3 length: 13 amino acids. In germline, CDR1 is GTSNPN, CDR2 SVGIG (reference sequence). The CDR3, as DNA: TGTGCCTGCTACCGGGACAGCTCCTACGAGCAGTACTTC. This sequence encodes CACYRDSSYEQYF.

This clone was seen once. The chain recombines TRBV5-6 with TRBJ1-1, with D hard to call. This CDR3 has 14 amino acids. Per the germline V gene, CDR1 is SGHDT and CDR2 is YYEEEE. Trimming stripped 0 bases from V and 4 bases from J, with 10 bases between. The CDR3 region is CASSLELRGTEAFF. CDR3 sequence (DNA): TGTGCCAGCAGCTTGGAGTTGCGGGGCACTGAAGCTTTCTTT.

The chain uses TRBV28 and TRBJ1-6; 9 bases fit TRBD1. This CDR3 spans 16 amino acids. V shed 6 bases and J 4 bases; nucleotides not matched to a gene: 7. Germline assignment: CDR1 MDHEN and CDR2 SYDVKM. The CDR3, as DNA: TGTGCCAGCAGACCCGGGACAGGGCTTTATAATTCACCCCTCCACTTT. Translated, it gives CASRPGTGLYNSPLHF. Filled out from reference TRBV28 and TRBJ1-6, the complete variable domain reads DVKVTQSSRYLVKRTGEKVFLECVQDMDHENMFWYRQDPGLGLRLIYFSYDVKMKEKGDIPEGYSVSREKKERFSLILESASTNQTSMYLCASRPGTGLYNSPLHFGNGTRLTVT.

The table lists this clone with a count of one. This chain connects TRBV9 to TRBJ2-1; TRBD2 matches 13 bases. The CDR3 extends over 18 amino acids. Germline V lookup: CDR1 SGDLS, CDR2 YYNGEE. Trimming removed 0 bases from V and 4 bases from J; junction bases left unmatched: 7. The chain's CDR3 is CASSVGRTSGGGYNEQFF. In DNA, the CDR3 is TGTGCCAGCAGCGTAGGGCGGACTAGCGGGGGAGGTTACAATGAGCAGTTCTTC. The full variable domain, its missing parts supplied by reference TRBV9 and TRBJ2-1, is DSGVTQTPKHLITATGQRVTLRCSPRSGDLSVYWYQQSLDQGLQFLIQYYNGEERAKGNILERFSAQQFPDLHSELNLSSLELGDSALYFCASSVGRTSGGGYNEQFFGPGTRLTVL.

The sample holds many counts of this clone. The chain employs TRBV15 and TRBJ1-5, with 8 bases fitting TRBD1. The CDR3 extends over 15 amino acids. The junction had 10 bases not matched to a gene; V was cut back by 5 bases and J by 7 bases. Germline-derived CDR1 and CDR2 are LNHNV and YYDKDF (reference sequence). CDR3 in amino acids: CATSWDTGGGQPQHF. CDR3 bases: TGTGCCACCAGCTGGGACACAGGGGGGGGACAGCCCCAGCATTTT.

The chain links TRBV19 to TRBJ2-2; perhaps TRBD2 as D (5 bases). Trimming shortened V by 5 bases and J by 9 bases, and 10 bases separated the two germline ends. Germline CDR1 is LNHDA and CDR2 is SQIVND (reference sequence). The length of the CDR3 is 12 residues. The CDR3 DNA follows: TGTGCCAGTAGTTCCACGGGAAGGGAGCTGTTTTTT. Translated: CASSSTGRELFF.

This clone was recorded only once. CDR3 sequence (DNA): TGTGCCAGCAGCCCCCGAGCAGGCGGGGGGGGTGGGGAGACCCAGTACTTC. Protein: CASSPRAGGGGGETQYF. The gene calls are TRBV7-8 and TRBJ2-5; 9 nucleotides agree with TRBD2. Germline CDR1 is SGHVS and CDR2 is FQNEAQ. There are 17 residues in the CDR3. The J segment lost 5 bases and the V segment lost 5 bases, leaving 15 bases of the junction unmatched.

The chain joins TRBV5-8 to TRBJ2-4; 9 positions agree with TRBD1. CDR1 and CDR2 from the germline V gene are SGHTS and YDEGEE. Trimming took 7 bases from V and 6 from J; bases not matched to a gene: 2. CDR3 length: 12 residues. Here the CDR3 DNA reads TGTGCCAGCTGGGACAGGGTAAACATTCAGTACTTC. This translates into CASWDRVNIQYF.

The V gene is TRBV3-1 (or the pseudogene TRBV3-2), the J gene TRBJ2-3; 7 nucleotides line up with TRBD1. Germline CDR1 and CDR2: LGHDT and YNNKEL (reference sequence). The CDR3 consists of 16 residues. With 0 bases clipped from V and 6 bases from J, the junction kept 9 bases outside the gene matches. CDR3 in amino acids: CASSQERTGGGDTQYF. CDR3 sequence (DNA): TGTGCCAGCAGCCAAGAAAGGACAGGAGGTGGGGATACGCAGTATTTT.

The gene calls are TRBV28 and TRBJ2-1, with D perhaps TRBD1 (6 bases). Germline loops: CDR1 MDHEN, CDR2 SYDVKM. Trimming took 7 bases from V and 7 from J, leaving 23 bases between them. There are 16 residues in the CDR3. Here the CDR3 DNA reads TGTGCCAGCAAATCCATTAGGGGGACCCAAGGAAATGAGCAGTTCTTC. Its protein is CASKSIRGTQGNEQFF.

In its sample, this clone was seen a few times. The chain employs TRBV6-5 and TRBJ1-1, with 9 bases identical to TRBD1. The CDR3 extends over 13 amino acids. J lost 11 bases, V lost 7 bases, and 11 bases had no gene match. CDR1 and CDR2 from the germline V gene are MNHEY and SVGAGI. As DNA, the CDR3 is TGTGCCAGCACCCCGACAGGGGGAGTGAGGGCTTTCTTT. Translating it yields CASTPTGGVRAFF.

The CDR3 is CATSRGDTLKQYF. The DNA for the CDR3 is TGTGCCACCAGCAGAGGAGACACCTTAAAGCAGTACTTC. The chain couples TRBV15 to TRBJ2-7; D gene unclear. This CDR3 region has 13 residues. The V and J ends lost 1 base and 8 bases respectively, with 12 bases between them. Germline CDR1 is LNHNV and CDR2 is YYDKDF (reference sequence). Using reference TRBV15 and TRBJ2-7 for the parts outside the CDR3, the full variable domain is DAMVIQNPRYQVTQFGKPVTLSCSQTLNHNVMYWYQQKSSQAPKLLFHYYDKDFNNEADTPDNFQSRRPNTSFCFLDIRSPGLGDTAMYLCATSRGDTLKQYFGPGTRLTVT.

The chain uses TRBV19 and TRBJ1-4; a weak D match, TRBD1 (5 bases). The CDR3 extends over 16 amino acids. V was pared by 6 bases and J by 6 bases, with 20 bases between. Germline CDR1 LNHDA, CDR2 SQIVND (reference sequence). The CDR3 DNA follows: TGTGCCAGTAGAATACGACCGGGGGAGGACGATGAAAAACTGTTTTTT. As protein: CASRIRPGEDDEKLFF.

The chain uses TRBV5-6 and TRBJ1-5; 11 bases align to TRBD1. The V and J ends lost 4 bases and 2 bases, in that order; junction bases with no gene match: 2. Germline CDR1 is SGHDT and CDR2 is YYEEEE. CDR3 length: 15 amino acids. The CDR3: CASSGQGAGNQPQHF. The CDR3 DNA reads as TGTGCCAGCAGCGGACAGGGGGCTGGCAATCAGCCCCAGCATTTT.

The J gene is TRBJ2-3, the V gene TRBV11-3; D gene uncertain. V lost 1 base, J lost 4 bases, and 6 bases lay in between. Germline lookup yields CDR1 SGHNT and CDR2 YENEEA. The CDR3 covers 13 residues. The DNA of the CDR3 is TGTGCCAGCAGCTTAGTATCGGCAGATACGCAGTATTTT. It yields the protein CASSLVSADTQYF.

This rearrangement joins TRBV6-6 to TRBJ1-4; possibly TRBD1 for D (6 bases). Germline assignment: CDR1 MNHNY and CDR2 SVGAGI (reference sequence). Trimming took off 10 bases at V and 4 bases at J, with 13 bases between the two ends. This CDR3 region has 13 residues. CDR3 residues: CAIRGGGNEKLFF. The DNA for the CDR3 is TGTGCCATCAGGGGCGGGGGTAATGAAAAACTGTTTTTT.

This clone was seen only a few times. The chain carries TRBV19 and TRBJ1-2; perhaps TRBD1 as D (5 bases). Germline V gives CDR1 LNHDA, CDR2 SQIVND (reference sequence). The CDR3 loop spans 13 amino acids. Trimming stripped 3 bases from V and 8 bases from J, with 13 bases between. The CDR3 region is CASSIKRGGGYTF. The CDR3 DNA reads TGTGCCAGTAGTATTAAGCGGGGCGGCGGCTACACCTTC.

The rearrangement joins TRBV6-1 to TRBJ2-7; TRBD1 agrees at 7 bases. CDR1 MNHNS and CDR2 SASEGT come from the germline V gene. The V segment lost 2 bases and the J segment 4 bases; nucleotides outside the gene matches: 5. The CDR3 spans 14 residues. CDR3 bases: TGTGCCAGCAGTGAAACCGACAGGGTTTACGAGCAGTACTTC. This translates into CASSETDRVYEQYF.

This chain links TRBV18 with TRBJ1-1; 8 bases match TRBD1. V was pared by 6 bases and J by 1 base, with 4 bases of the junction left unmatched. The CDR3 sequence is 14 residues long. Germline V gene data show CDR1 as KGHSH and CDR2 as LQKENI. The CDR3 DNA sequence: TGTGCCAGCTCTCCCACAGGGGGGAACACTGAAGCTTTCTTT. It encodes CASSPTGGNTEAFF.

This clone appeared a single time. The rearrangement links TRBV28 to TRBJ1-2; D remains ambiguous. The CDR3 length is 12 residues. The V gene lost 7 bases and the J gene lost 6 bases, with 12 bases spanning the gap. Germline V CDR1 and CDR2: MDHEN, SYDVKM. This chain's CDR3 is CASNSVQDGYTF. DNA of the CDR3: TGTGCCAGCAATTCGGTCCAGGATGGCTACACCTTC.

CDR3 DNA sequence: TGCGCCAGCAGCCAAGGGACTAGCGCAGGCGAGCAGTACTTC. It yields the protein CASSQGTSAGEQYF. V and J are TRBV5-1 and TRBJ2-7; 10 positions agree with TRBD2. The trim removed 4 bases at V and 6 bases at J, leaving 7 bases unmatched. Per the germline V gene, CDR1 is SGHRS and CDR2 is YFSETQ. The CDR3 runs to 14 residues. The full variable domain, in which reference TRBV5-1 and TRBJ2-7 provide the parts outside the CDR3, is KAGVTQTPRYLIKTRGQQVTLSCSPISGHRSVSWYQQTPGQGLQFLFEYFSETQRNKGNFPGRFSGRQFSNSRSEMNVSTLELGDSALYLCASSQGTSAGEQYFGPGTRLTVT.

The J gene is TRBJ2-7, the V gene TRBV4-1; TRBD1 aligns across 8 bases. Germline V gene sequence: CDR1 MGHRA, CDR2 YSYEKL. CDR3 length: 14 residues. J lost 6 bases, V lost 1 base, and 5 bases had no gene match. The CDR3 is CASSQVAGGFEQYF. CDR3 nucleotide sequence: TGCGCCAGCAGCCAAGTAGCAGGGGGCTTCGAGCAGTACTTC.

As to this clone: The sample has other DNA sequences that encode this CDR3 too. This chain links TRBV3-1 (or the pseudogene TRBV3-2) with TRBJ2-7, with 7 bases aligning to TRBD1. V shed 4 bases, J shed 4 bases, and the junction held 1 base outside the gene matches. This CDR3 region has 12 residues. Germline assignment: CDR1 LGHDT and CDR2 YNNKEL (reference sequence). The CDR3, as DNA: TGTGCCAGCAGCCCGACAGGGTACGAGCAGTACTTC. Translated: CASSPTGYEQYF.

The chain is built from TRBV2 and TRBJ1-5; D may be TRBD1 (6 bases). The CDR3 is 12 residues long. Germline V gives CDR1 SNHLY, CDR2 FYNNEI. V lost 9 bases and J 5 bases, leaving 11 bases between the germline ends. CDR3 DNA sequence: TGTGCCAGGACAGGTATGTATCAGCCCCAGCATTTT. Its protein product is CARTGMYQPQHF.

V gene TRBV27 combines with J gene TRBJ1-2; 7 bases are shared with TRBD1. There are 13 residues in the CDR3. The germline CDR1 and CDR2 sequences are MNHEY and SMNVEV (reference sequence). J lost 4 bases, V lost 6 bases, and 5 bases had no gene match. The CDR3 is CASRQGSVYGYTF. The CDR3 region has the DNA TGTGCCAGCAGACAGGGGAGCGTCTATGGCTACACCTTC.